One sample yielded the 9 T cell receptor beta chains listed below, sequenced in a study of spatial heterogeneity in lung cancer. TCRdb reprocessed the 5' RACE reads via MiXCR and lists one record per CDR3 protein. The data hold 110,000 or so distinct CDR3 sequences, with roughly a tenth observed a single time. Time point in this sample: blood at routine non-recurrence follow-up after resection. Material: PBMCs, obtained at follow-up. These receptors were collected from a female donor with early-stage non-small cell lung cancer.

The sample holds a few counts of this clonotype. The V gene is TRBV7-9, the J gene TRBJ2-7; 7 bases are shared with TRBD1. Per germline, CDR1 SEHNR and CDR2 FQNEAQ (reference sequence). The CDR3 has 13 amino acids. V trimming: 3 bases; J trimming: 3 bases; junction bases outside the gene matches: 2. The CDR3 region is CASSFRDSYEQYF. The CDR3 region has the DNA TGTGCCAGCAGCTTTAGGGACAGCTACGAGCAGTACTTC. The full variable domain, rest sourced from reference TRBV7-9 and TRBJ2-7, is DTGVSQNPRHKITKRGQNVTFRCDPISEHNRLYWYRQTLGQGPEFLTYFQNEAQLEKSRLLSDRFSAERPKGSFSTLEIQRTEQGDSAMYLCASSFRDSYEQYFGPGTRLTVT.

The rearrangement joins TRBV19 to TRBJ1-5; 10 nucleotides align to TRBD1. Trimming took 6 bases from V and 7 from J; bases not matched to a gene: 6. Germline values: CDR1 LNHDA, CDR2 SQIVND (reference sequence). This CDR3 has 14 residues. The chain's CDR3 is CASSGQGGKQPQHF. The CDR3, as DNA: TGTGCCAGTAGCGGACAGGGGGGAAAGCAGCCCCAGCATTTT. Based on the CDR3 plus reference TRBV19 and TRBJ1-5, the full variable domain is DGGITQSPKYLFRKEGQNVTLSCEQNLNHDAMYWYRQDPGQGLRLIYYSQIVNDFQKGDIAEGYSVSREKKESFPLTVTSAQKNPTAFYLCASSGQGGKQPQHFGDGTRLSIL.

This clonotype has ten or more counts. This chain links TRBV2 with TRBJ2-5, with unresolved D. The CDR3 extends over 11 amino acids. Per the germline V gene, CDR1 is SNHLY and CDR2 is FYNNEI. Trimming stripped 1 base from V and 5 bases from J, with 2 bases between. Here the CDR3 reads CASSEVETQYF. The CDR3 DNA sequence: TGTGCCAGCAGTGAAGTGGAGACCCAGTACTTC. Supplemented by reference TRBV2 and TRBJ2-5, the full variable domain reads EPEVTQTPSHQVTQMGQEVILRCVPISNHLYFYWYRQILGQKVEFLVSFYNNEISEKSEIFDDQFSVERPDGSNFTLKIRSTKLEDSAMYFCASSEVETQYFGPGTRLLVL.

The chain is built from TRBV28 and TRBJ2-2; possibly TRBD1 for D (6 bases). This CDR3 has 13 residues. The V gene's germline CDR1 is MDHEN and CDR2 SYDVKM. The germline V and J ends were trimmed by 11 bases and 4 bases, with 14 bases remaining between them. This CDR3 is CADRDKGTGELFF. CDR3 DNA sequence: TGTGCCGACCGGGACAAAGGCACCGGGGAGCTGTTTTTT. The full variable domain, in which reference TRBV28 and TRBJ2-2 provide the parts outside the CDR3, is DVKVTQSSRYLVKRTGEKVFLECVQDMDHENMFWYRQDPGLGLRLIYFSYDVKMKEKGDIPEGYSVSREKKERFSLILESASTNQTSMYLCADRDKGTGELFFGEGSRLTVL.

In its sample, this clonotype was seen a few times. This chain joins TRBV9 and TRBJ2-2; 11 nucleotides match TRBD2. The CDR3 is made up of 15 amino acids. Trimming at V came to 4 bases and at J to 5 bases, leaving 4 bases not matched to a gene. Germline values: CDR1 SGDLS, CDR2 YYNGEE. The CDR3 nucleotides are TGTGCCAGCAGCTACGGGACTAGCGGTACCGGGGAGCTGTTTTTT. This gives the protein CASSYGTSGTGELFF.

This clonotype was recorded a few times. This chain connects TRBV6-2 or TRBV6-3 to TRBJ2-1; D not resolved. The CDR3 spans 12 residues. In germline, CDR1 is MNHEY, CDR2 SVGEGT. Trimming pared 6 bases from V and 5 bases from J, leaving 8 bases between. CDR3 nucleotide sequence: TGTGCCAGCAGCTCCGAGAACAATGAGCAGTTCTTC. It specifies CASSSENNEQFF.

This chain joins TRBV20-1 and TRBJ2-1, with D possibly being TRBD1 or TRBD2 (5 bases each). V was cut by 7 bases and J by 7 bases, with 20 bases left in between. Germline V gives CDR1 DFQATT, CDR2 SNEGSKA (reference sequence). The CDR3 extends over 14 amino acids. Written as DNA, the CDR3 is TGCAGTGGTCAGAGGGAACAGGCCGGGAATGAGCAGTTCTTC. Translation gives CSGQREQAGNEQFF.

The sample holds a few counts of this clonotype. V and J are TRBV6-6 and TRBJ1-6; D remains unclear. CDR3 size: 12 residues. V was shortened by 2 bases and J by 11 bases, with 7 bases between the two germline ends. CDR1 MNHNY and CDR2 SVGAGI come from the germline V gene (reference sequence). CDR3 protein: CASSYLNAPLHF. In nucleotides, the CDR3 is TGTGCCAGCAGTTACCTAAACGCACCCCTCCACTTT.

The table lists this clonotype with many counts. The V gene is TRBV30, the J gene TRBJ2-2; TRBD2 matches at 9 bases. This CDR3 region has 14 residues. Unmatched junction bases numbered 2, after V lost 2 bases and J lost 4 bases. The V gene's germline CDR1 is GTSNPN and CDR2 SVGIG (reference sequence). The CDR3 nucleotides are TGTGCCTGGAGTAGCGGGAGGACCACCGGGGAGCTGTTTTTT. Its translation is CAWSSGRTTGELFF.